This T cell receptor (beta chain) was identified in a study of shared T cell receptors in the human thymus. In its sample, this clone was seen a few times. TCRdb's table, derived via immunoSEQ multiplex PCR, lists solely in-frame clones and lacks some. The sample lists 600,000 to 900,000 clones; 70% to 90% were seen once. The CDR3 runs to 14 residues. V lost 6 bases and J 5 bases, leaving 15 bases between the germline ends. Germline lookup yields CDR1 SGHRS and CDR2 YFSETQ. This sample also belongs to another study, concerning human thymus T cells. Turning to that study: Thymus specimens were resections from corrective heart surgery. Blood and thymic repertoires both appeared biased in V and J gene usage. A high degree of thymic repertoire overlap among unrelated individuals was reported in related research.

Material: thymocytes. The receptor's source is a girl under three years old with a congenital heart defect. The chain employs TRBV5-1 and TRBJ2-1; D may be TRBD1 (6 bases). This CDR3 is CASKQGFSHNEQFF. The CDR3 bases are TGCGCCAGCAAACAGGGATTTTCCCACAATGAGCAGTTCTTC.